One and the same sample provided the 3 T cell receptor beta chains below, sequenced in a study of shared clonotypes between healthy human individuals. Profiling relied on immunoSEQ multiplex PCR, and the TCRdb table lists in-frame clones only, not all of them. The sample lists some 1.4 million clones; roughly 96% were seen once. The sample taken for sequencing was naive CD4+ T cells sorted from blood. Subset noted: CD45RA+ positively selected. These receptors were obtained from a man aged 25-40 years in good health.

The chain couples TRBV4-2 to TRBJ2-7; D is undetermined. CDR3 length equals 12 residues. V lost 2 bases to trimming and J lost 7 bases, with 9 bases between them. CDR1 LGHNA and CDR2 YNFKEQ come from the germline V gene. For the CDR3, the DNA is TGTGCCAGCAGCCAAAGTAGGGTGGAGCAGTACTTC. It translates to CASSQSRVEQYF.

The rearrangement uses TRBV11-2 and TRBJ2-5, with 11 nucleotides matching TRBD2. Germline V gives CDR1 SGHAT, CDR2 FQNNGV. This CDR3 region has 16 residues. J was trimmed by 4 bases and V by 1 base; bases with no gene match: 5. CDR3 sequence: CASSLGGLAGGETQYF. Here the CDR3 DNA reads TGTGCCAGCAGCTTAGGAGGGCTAGCGGGAGGAGAGACCCAGTACTTC.

The rearrangement links TRBV5-1 to TRBJ2-1, with 8 bases lining up with TRBD1. J gave up 8 bases and V 4 bases, and 11 bases lay outside the gene matches. The CDR3 length is 15 residues. The V gene's germline CDR1 is SGHRS and CDR2 YFSETQ. The CDR3 reads CASSRGAGGIDEQFF. The CDR3 region has the DNA TGCGCCAGCAGCCGTGGGGCAGGGGGCATAGATGAGCAGTTCTTC. Looking up the rest from reference TRBV5-1 and TRBJ2-1 gives the full variable domain: KAGVTQTPRYLIKTRGQQVTLSCSPISGHRSVSWYQQTPGQGLQFLFEYFSETQRNKGNFPGRFSGRQFSNSRSEMNVSTLELGDSALYLCASSRGAGGIDEQFFGPGTRLTVL.